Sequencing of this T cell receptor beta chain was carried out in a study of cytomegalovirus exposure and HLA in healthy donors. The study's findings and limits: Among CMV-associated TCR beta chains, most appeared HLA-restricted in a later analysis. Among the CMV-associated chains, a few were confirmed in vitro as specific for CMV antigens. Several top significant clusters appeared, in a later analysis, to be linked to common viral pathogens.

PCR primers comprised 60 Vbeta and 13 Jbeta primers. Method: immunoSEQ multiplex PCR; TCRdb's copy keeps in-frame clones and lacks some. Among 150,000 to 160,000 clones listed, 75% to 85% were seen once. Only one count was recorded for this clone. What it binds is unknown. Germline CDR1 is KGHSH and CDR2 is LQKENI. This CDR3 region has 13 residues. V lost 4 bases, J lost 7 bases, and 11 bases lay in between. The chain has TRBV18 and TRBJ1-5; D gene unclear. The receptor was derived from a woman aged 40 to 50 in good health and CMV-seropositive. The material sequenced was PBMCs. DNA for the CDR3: TGTGCCAGCTCACTCCTACCGGGGCAGCCCCAGCATTTT. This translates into CASSLLPGQPQHF.